This is a list of T cell receptor beta chains from one sample in a study of T-cell memory formation after mild COVID-19. TCRdb re-called the 5' RACE reads with MiXCR, one entry per CDR3 protein. The sample contains tens of thousands of distinct CDR3 sequences, more than 12% of which appear only once. Source material: PBMCs or a T cell subset sorted from them (not recorded which). All receptors derive from a man younger than 35 who had mild COVID-19 (a few samples of this study predate the infection). Cell type and time point are not known. The CDR3 runs from the conserved cysteine through the conserved F or W. A D gene is named only where the DNA matches it firmly. Some rows have no size entry. The others give once, few or many, or a class for an expanded clone.

cdr3_aa,cdr3_nt,clone_size,v_call,d_call,j_call
CASSLGTSWYDSYEQYF,TGTGCCAGCAGCTTAGGGACTAGCTGGTATGATTCCTACGAGCAGTACTTC,few,TRBV7-6,TRBD2,TRBJ2-7
CASSYGRTDSGNTIYF,TGTGCCAGCAGTTACGGTCGGACGGACTCTGGAAACACCATATATTTT,.,TRBV6-5,.,TRBJ1-3
CASSQHSGPSSYNEQFF,TGCGCCAGCAGCCAACATAGCGGGCCCAGCTCCTACAATGAGCAGTTCTTC,few,TRBV4-1,TRBD2,TRBJ2-1
CAISESTDPWNEQFF,TGTGCCATCAGTGAGTCTACAGACCCTTGGAATGAGCAGTTCTTC,few,TRBV10-3,.,TRBJ2-1
CASSVRGNEQFF,TGTGCCAGCAGTGTAAGGGGGAATGAGCAGTTCTTC,few,TRBV2,.,TRBJ2-1
CASSHRGLAGPQHF,TGTGCCAGCAGTCACCGGGGCTTGGCTGGGCCCCAGCATTTT,few,TRBV28,.,TRBJ1-5
CASSTGGVWEQYF,TGTGCCAGCAGCACCGGCGGGGTGTGGGAGCAGTACTTC,few,TRBV7-6,.,TRBJ2-7
CASSFRSTGVVTGELFF,TGTGCCAGCAGCTTTCGTTCTACAGGGGTCGTCACCGGGGAGCTGTTTTTT,.,TRBV7-2,TRBD1,TRBJ2-2
CASSTAGSTGELFF,TGCGCCAGCAGCACAGCGGGGAGCACCGGGGAGCTGTTTTTT,few,TRBV5-1,TRBD2,TRBJ2-2
CASRGGAIHF,TGTGCCAGCAGGGGAGGGGCCATCCACTTT,.,TRBV27,.,TRBJ1-6
CASSPTSDRQGGYTF,TGCGCCAGCAGCCCGACTTCGGACAGACAAGGAGGCTACACCTTC,many,TRBV5-1,.,TRBJ1-2
CASSQDPFHGRNTEAFF,TGCGCCAGCAGCCAAGATCCTTTCCACGGTCGGAACACTGAAGCTTTCTTT,many,TRBV4-3,.,TRBJ1-1
CSVVGVAYRSNEQFF,TGCAGCGTTGTGGGGGTGGCCTACAGAAGCAATGAGCAGTTCTTC,many,TRBV29-1,.,TRBJ2-1
CASGLLGQTYEQYF,TGTGCTAGTGGTTTGTTGGGGCAGACCTACGAGCAGTACTTC,few,TRBV12-5,.,TRBJ2-7
CASSLTGFEAFF,TGTGCCAGCAGCTTGACAGGGTTTGAAGCTTTCTTT,.,TRBV5-6,.,TRBJ1-1
CASSSAGGDFQETQYF,TGTGCCAGCAGTTCTGCGGGGGGGGACTTCCAAGAGACCCAGTACTTC,.,TRBV27,TRBD2,TRBJ2-5
CASSRKGGTTDTQYF,TGTGCCAGCAGCAGAAAGGGCGGCACCACAGATACGCAGTATTTT,.,TRBV6-5,.,TRBJ2-3
CASSLADRASYEQYF,TGTGCCAGCAGCCTCGCCGACAGGGCGTCCTACGAGCAGTACTTC,.,TRBV3-1,TRBD1,TRBJ2-7
CASSSIKGRKDTQYF,TGCGCCAGCAGCTCCATCAAGGGCCGAAAAGATACGCAGTATTTT,.,TRBV4-1,.,TRBJ2-3
CASSYIAGEQFF,TGTGCCAGCAGCTATATAGCGGGGGAGCAGTTCTTC,few,TRBV7-6,TRBD2,TRBJ2-1
CASSLYRGVNEKLFF,TGTGCCAGCAGCTTGTACAGGGGCGTAAATGAAAAACTGTTTTTT,few,TRBV7-9,TRBD1,TRBJ1-4
CASSQTGKGSHGYTF,TGTGCCAGCAGCCAGACTGGGAAAGGATCACATGGCTACACCTTC,.,TRBV14,.,TRBJ1-2
CASRTGKMNDEQFF,TGTGCCAGCAGGACGGGGAAAATGAACGATGAGCAGTTCTTC,.,TRBV11-2,.,TRBJ2-1